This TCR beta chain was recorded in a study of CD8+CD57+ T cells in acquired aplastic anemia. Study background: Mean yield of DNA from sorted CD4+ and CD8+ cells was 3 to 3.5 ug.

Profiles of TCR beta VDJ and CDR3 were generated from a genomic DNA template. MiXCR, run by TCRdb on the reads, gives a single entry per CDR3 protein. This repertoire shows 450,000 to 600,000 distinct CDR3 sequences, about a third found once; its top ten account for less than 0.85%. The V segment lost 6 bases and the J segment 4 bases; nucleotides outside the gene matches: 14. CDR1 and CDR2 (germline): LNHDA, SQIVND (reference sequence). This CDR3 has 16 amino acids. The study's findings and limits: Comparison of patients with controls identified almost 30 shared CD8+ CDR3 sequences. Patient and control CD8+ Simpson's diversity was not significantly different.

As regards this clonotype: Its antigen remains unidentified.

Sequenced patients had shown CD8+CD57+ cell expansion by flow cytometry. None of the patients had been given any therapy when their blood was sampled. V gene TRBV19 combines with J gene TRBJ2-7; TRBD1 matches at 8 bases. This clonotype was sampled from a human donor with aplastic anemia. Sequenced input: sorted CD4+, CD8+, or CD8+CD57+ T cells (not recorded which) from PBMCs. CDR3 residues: CASSPRGLPTAYEQYF. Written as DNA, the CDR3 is TGTGCCAGTAGCCCCAGGGGGCTACCTACCGCTTACGAGCAGTACTTC.